This TCR beta chain is from a study of patients and donors after allogeneic stem cell transplantation (dated by TCRdb to the early 2020s). The library was prepared using RT-PCR. TCRdb records NextSeq 550 as the sequencer. TCRdb trimmed public reads at Q25 via fastp, called clones via MiXCR and kept in-frame beta chains. Rows are combined by CDR3 protein, so each entry shows the most common genes and DNA. The table for this sample lists about 110,000 distinct CDR3 sequences; approximately 40% of them were counted only once. 25% to 35% of the sample goes to the ten largest clones. Concerning this clonotype: The specificity of this receptor is unknown. No much larger clone exists at a distance of one base, and base qualities are not known.

The germline V and J ends show losses of 2 bases and 7 bases respectively, and no gene match explains 2 bases of the junction. CDR3 length: 15 amino acids, cysteine to phenylalanine. The retained sequence is limited to the CDR3, 45 bases, with the frame set at the first base. The germline V gene provides CDR1 MNHEY and CDR2 SVGAGI. The sample consisted of blood, either unsorted or a sorted T cell fraction (not recorded which). This receptor was obtained from a human donor who was either an allogeneic HSCT recipient or a stem cell or donor lymphocyte infusion donor (not recorded which). It is not recorded whose cells these are; they may come from a transplant donor. The rearrangement combines TRBV6-5 with TRBJ2-1; 13 middle bases align to TRBD2. The DNA sequence is TGTGCCAGCAGTTACGGGACTAGCGGGACGAATGAGCAGTTCTTC. Its protein product is CASSYGTSGTNEQFF.